The TCR beta chain under discussion was sequenced for a study of blood T cell repertoires in COVID-19. Whole-study context: Samples taken during acute and convalescent COVID-19 were collected in the United States, Italy and Spain.

Repertoires were generated with immunoSEQ multiplex PCR, while TCRdb's copy carries only in-frame clones and drops some. The table has hundreds of thousands of clones, under 85% seen once. CDR1 and CDR2 (germline): LNHDA, SQIVND (reference sequence). The CDR3 runs 14 residues. J gave up 4 bases and V 7 bases, and 8 bases lay outside the gene matches. Sequenced material: peripheral blood. The receptor comes from a woman in her thirties or forties with active or convalescent COVID-19. The rearrangement links TRBV19 to TRBJ1-2; 8 positions agree with TRBD1. In DNA, the CDR3 is TGTGCCAGTAACACACCGGACAGGGCCTATGGCTACACCTTC. This encodes CASNTPDRAYGYTF.